Shown below are 27 T cell receptor beta chains from a single sample sequenced in a study of T-cell reconstitution after alpha-beta-depleted transplantation in children. Using unique molecular identifiers, the investigators prepared the TCRbeta library. From the PCR reads, TCRdb called clonotypes with MiXCR, one entry per CDR3 protein. The table records 500,000 to 650,000 distinct CDR3 sequences, 9.5% to 12% of them present only once. Sample: PBMCs, mostly from graft donor cells, taken 180 days after TCRalphabeta/CD19-depleted stem cell transplant. These receptors were taken from a female patient younger than 10 who had a stem cell transplant for aplastic anemia, so the T cells may come from the graft donor.

Only a few counts were recorded for this clonotype. The chain is built from TRBV12-3 or TRBV12-4 and TRBJ2-7; D might be TRBD1 (6 bases). The V end was cut by 4 bases, the J end by 3 bases, with 10 bases between. This CDR3 is built from 13 residues. DNA for the CDR3: TGTGCCAGCAGTTCTGGACAGTACTACGAGCAGTACTTC. This codes for CASSSGQYYEQYF.

This clonotype turned up a few times. The chain links TRBV3-1 to TRBJ2-2; D remains unclear. The CDR3 is made up of 16 amino acids. From germline, CDR1 is LGHDT and CDR2 YNNKEL (reference sequence). Trimming cost V 2 bases and J 4 bases, with 14 bases left between them. The CDR3 is CASSQTKLRGTGELFF. CDR3 DNA sequence: TGTGCCAGCAGCCAAACGAAATTGCGCGGCACCGGGGAGCTGTTTTTT. The whole variable domain, filled in from reference TRBV3-1 and TRBJ2-2, reads DTAVSQTPKYLVTQMGNDKSIKCEQNLGHDTMYWYKQDSKKFLKIMFSYNNKELIINETVPNRFSPKSPDKAHLNLHINSLELGDSAVYFCASSQTKLRGTGELFFGEGSRLTVL.

This clonotype was counted between two and nine times. The junction shows a germline mismatch at one end, possibly a read error. The chain combines TRBV20-1 with TRBJ2-1; the D is unclear. CDR1 and CDR2 from the germline V gene are DFQATT and SNEGSKA (reference sequence). This CDR3 comprises 14 residues. CDR3 sequence: CSGRGSSAYNEQFF. CDR3 DNA sequence: TGCAGTGGTAGAGGATCTTCCGCCTACAATGAGCAGTTCTTC.

This chain links TRBV7-8 with TRBJ1-1, with no clear D. CDR3 length: 15 residues. Germline V gives CDR1 SGHVS, CDR2 FQNEAQ. V lost 1 base and J lost 1, with 10 bases in between. The CDR3 DNA reads TGTGCCAGCAGCTTAGGTTACCGGGAGAACACTGAAGCTTTCTTT. It is translated as CASSLGYRENTEAFF.

The rearrangement links TRBV12-3 or TRBV12-4 to TRBJ2-1, with 10 positions matching TRBD2. The CDR3 contains 18 residues. In DNA, the CDR3 is TGTACCATCACCCTAAGACAGGGGCTGAGCGGGAGGGCCCGAGAGCAGTTCTTC. Translation: CTITLRQGLSGRAREQFF.

This clonotype was found a few times. The chain joins TRBV20-1 to TRBJ2-1, with D uncertain. Germline CDR1 reads DFQATT; CDR2 reads SNEGSKA (reference sequence). The CDR3 has 14 residues. Trimming took 3 bases from V and 0 from J, leaving 9 bases between them. The CDR3 DNA follows: TGCAGTGCTAGTCGGCGGCCCTCCTACAATGAGCAGTTCTTC. Its protein is CSASRRPSYNEQFF.

Details on this clonotype: A clone one base away is much larger, so this may be a read error. Here the CDR3 reads CASSLVRERAEQFF. CDR3 nucleotides: TGTGCCAGCAGTTTAGTTAGGGAAAGGGCTGAGCAGTTCTTC. The rearrangement links TRBV28 to TRBJ2-1; D gene ambiguous. CDR1 MDHEN and CDR2 SYDVKM come from the germline V gene. The V and J ends lost 2 bases and 9 bases respectively, with 14 bases between them. CDR3 length equals 14 residues.

Points on this clonotype: The final CDR3 position lacks the conserved phenylalanine or tryptophan, pointing to a likely read error. Because the CDR3's place on the DNA is in doubt, the DNA is left out and the CDR3 is given as listed by TCRdb. The V call is TRBV15, the J call TRBJ2-4; the table assigns TRBD1, which was not confirmed against the DNA. CDR1 is LNHNV and CDR2 is YYDKDF in the germline V gene (reference sequence). A total of 13 residues make up the CDR3, ends included. The CDR3 is CATSRDGGRNQGL.

The rearrangement joins TRBV7-9 to TRBJ2-7; 9 bases are shared with TRBD2. This CDR3 contains 16 residues. CDR1 and CDR2 from the germline V gene are SEHNR and FQNEAQ (reference sequence). With 5 bases clipped from V and 0 bases from J, the junction kept 8 bases outside the gene matches. CDR3 protein: CASSLSMGLASYEQYF. The DNA for the CDR3 is TGTGCCAGCAGCCTCAGTATGGGACTAGCCTCCTACGAGCAGTACTTC.

This clonotype was seen at least ten times. V gene TRBV28 combines with J gene TRBJ2-2; TRBD1 agrees at 7 bases. Losses at the gene ends were 7 bases for V and 0 bases for J; bases not matched to a gene: 5. CDR3 size: 15 residues. The V gene's germline CDR1 is MDHEN and CDR2 SYDVKM. The CDR3 is CASTSGTANTGELFF. In DNA form, the CDR3 reads TGTGCCAGCACGTCCGGGACAGCGAACACCGGGGAGCTGTTTTTT.

This rearrangement joins TRBV20-1 to TRBJ2-1, with 10 positions matching TRBD2. This CDR3 region has 13 residues. From germline, CDR1 is DFQATT and CDR2 SNEGSKA (reference sequence). Unmatched junction bases numbered 1, after V lost 5 bases and J lost 3 bases. CDR3 in DNA: TGCAGTGCTTGGACTAGCGGCTACAATGAGCAGTTCTTC. This codes for CSAWTSGYNEQFF.

The rearrangement links TRBV11-2 to TRBJ2-3; D gene unclear. Germline-derived CDR1 and CDR2 are SGHAT and FQNNGV. V lost 1 base, J lost 5 bases, and 16 bases lay in between. The CDR3 is made up of 16 amino acids. In DNA, the CDR3 is TGTGCCAGCAGCTTAGTTTATGGTCCCGTAGGAGATACGCAGTATTTT. It specifies CASSLVYGPVGDTQYF.

In its sample, this clonotype was seen a few times. The CDR3 region is CASSRGDQGEQYV. DNA for the CDR3: TGTGCCAGCAGCCGTGGGGACCAAGGGGAGCAGTACGTC. The chain employs TRBV3-1 and TRBJ2-7; D possibly matches TRBD1 or TRBD2 (5 bases each). Germline V lookup: CDR1 LGHDT, CDR2 YNNKEL (reference sequence). Trimming took 4 bases from V and 7 from J, leaving 14 bases between them. This CDR3 contains 13 residues.

This clonotype was counted a few times. The V gene is TRBV4-3, the J gene TRBJ2-1; TRBD2 might be the D (6 bases). V lost 0 bases to trimming and J lost 2 bases, with 14 bases between them. In germline, CDR1 is LGHNA, CDR2 YSLEER. The CDR3 length is 17 residues. In DNA, the CDR3 is TGCGCCAGCAGCCAAGATACCGCGGGAAACCCCTACAATGAGCAGTTCTTC. It encodes CASSQDTAGNPYNEQFF.

The chain uses TRBV25-1 and TRBJ1-4, with TRBD1 matching over 7 bases. The V segment lost 4 bases and the J segment 4 bases; nucleotides outside the gene matches: 9. This CDR3 spans 16 amino acids. Germline assignment: CDR1 MGHDK and CDR2 SYGVNS. CDR3 DNA: TGTGCCAGCAGTGTTTCTCGGGACAGATATAATGAAAAACTGTTTTTT. Translation gives CASSVSRDRYNEKLFF.

This clonotype was picked up many times. The chain has TRBV29-1 and TRBJ2-7, with D perhaps assigned TRBD1 or TRBD2 (5 bases each). The CDR3 spans 13 residues. V was shortened by 6 bases and J by 2 bases, with 14 bases between the two germline ends. CDR1 and CDR2 from the germline V gene are SQVTM and ANQGSEA. The CDR3 coding sequence is TGCAGCGTCTCCTCGGGGACCACCTACGAGCAGTACTTC. Encoded protein: CSVSSGTTYEQYF.

This clonotype was counted many times. This chain joins TRBV6-1 and TRBJ2-7; D is ambiguous. The CDR3 extends over 14 amino acids. V was shortened by 5 bases and J by 0 bases, with 11 bases between the two germline ends. Per germline, CDR1 MNHNS and CDR2 SASEGT. The CDR3 reads CASSKTGSSYEQYF. CDR3 DNA: TGTGCCAGCAGTAAAACGGGTTCCTCCTACGAGCAGTACTTC.

In its sample, this clonotype was seen a few times. V gene TRBV2 combines with J gene TRBJ2-1, with D perhaps matching TRBD1 (5 bases). Deletions cut 7 bases from V and 7 bases from J, with 14 bases between. CDR1 is SNHLY and CDR2 is FYNNEI in the germline V gene. The CDR3 length is 13 residues. In DNA form, the CDR3 reads TGTGCCAGCACAGAATGGGGCGATAATGAGCAGTTCTTC. Its translation is CASTEWGDNEQFF.

This chain connects TRBV28 to TRBJ1-4, with 9 bases fitting TRBD1. The V and J ends lost 4 bases and 7 bases, in that order; junction bases with no gene match: 10. Germline CDR1 is MDHEN and CDR2 is SYDVKM. The CDR3 has 16 residues. This CDR3 reads CASSSSSTGGREKLFF. CDR3 nucleotide sequence: TGTGCCAGCAGTTCATCATCAACAGGGGGCCGTGAAAAACTGTTTTTT.

V usage is TRBV19 and J usage is TRBJ2-1, with 8 positions matching TRBD2. The CDR3 loop spans 15 amino acids. V was clipped by 8 bases and J by 10 bases; unmatched bases: 16. CDR1 LNHDA and CDR2 SQIVND come from the germline V gene (reference sequence). The CDR3 is CASRPPGTRLGEQFF. DNA for the CDR3: TGTGCCAGTCGCCCCCCGGGGACTAGACTGGGAGAGCAGTTCTTC.

The chain couples TRBV7-2 to TRBJ2-6, with 8 bases lining up with TRBD2. V was pared by 3 bases and J by 0 bases, with 7 bases of the junction left unmatched. The CDR3 totals 18 residues. Germline V gene lookup returns CDR1 SGHTA and CDR2 FQGNSA. The CDR3 coding sequence is TGTGCCAGCAGCTTGGCCCTAGCGGGCAGCTCTGGGGCCAACGTCCTGACTTTC. Encoded protein: CASSLALAGSSGANVLTF. The whole variable domain, remainder taken from reference TRBV7-2 and TRBJ2-6, is GAGVSQSPSNKVTEKGKDVELRCDPISGHTALYWYRQSLGQGLEFLIYFQGNSAPDKSGLPSDRFSAERTGGSVSTLTIQRTQQEDSAVYLCASSLALAGSSGANVLTFGAGSRLTVL.

CDR3 sequence: CASSPLRQGGNQPQHF. The CDR3 nucleotides are TGTGCCAGCTCACCACTTCGACAGGGTGGAAATCAGCCCCAGCATTTT. This chain uses TRBV18 with TRBJ1-5; 7 bases are shared with TRBD1. The trim removed 1 base at V and 4 bases at J, leaving 7 bases unmatched. The CDR3 covers 16 residues. Germline CDR1 KGHSH, CDR2 LQKENI.

This clonotype was detected ten times or more. The chain uses TRBV5-6 and TRBJ2-7; 9 nucleotides align to TRBD2. The CDR3 contains 14 residues. Germline V gene lookup returns CDR1 SGHDT and CDR2 YYEEEE. J lost 2 bases, V lost 4 bases, and 4 bases had no gene match. The CDR3 reads CASSPGGRAYEQYF. The CDR3, as DNA: TGTGCCAGCAGCCCGGGCGGGAGGGCCTACGAGCAGTACTTC.

This chain uses TRBV20-1 with TRBJ2-7; 12 bases are shared with TRBD2. CDR3 length equals 15 residues. Trimming at V came to 4 bases and at J to 4 bases, leaving 8 bases not matched to a gene. Germline V gene lookup returns CDR1 DFQATT and CDR2 SNEGSKA (reference sequence). In DNA form, the CDR3 reads TGCAGTGCTAAAGGACTAGCGGGATCCTATTACGAGCAGTACTTC. Amino acids: CSAKGLAGSYYEQYF.

The chain is built from TRBV7-2 and TRBJ2-1; D is perhaps TRBD2 (6 bases). Germline CDR1 and CDR2: SGHTA and FQGNSA. CDR3 length equals 17 residues. The germline V and J ends were trimmed by 5 bases and 6 bases, with 23 bases remaining between them. CDR3 nucleotide sequence: TGTGCCAGCAGCACCCGGGGCCCCGCGGGACCTACCAATGAGCAGTTCTTC. Translating it yields CASSTRGPAGPTNEQFF.

This clonotype was seen ten or more times. This chain links TRBV29-1 with TRBJ2-1; 7 nucleotides match TRBD1. The CDR3 contains 15 residues. Losses at the gene ends were 2 bases for V and 9 bases for J; bases not matched to a gene: 13. Germline CDR1 and CDR2: SQVTM and ANQGSEA. The CDR3 loop reads CSVEHTKGRGSEQFF. Written as DNA, the CDR3 is TGCAGCGTTGAACACACTAAAGGCAGGGGGAGTGAGCAGTTCTTC.

The CDR3 coding sequence is TGTGCCAGCTCACAGGGAACCCCCTACAATGAGCAGTTCTTC. Amino acids: CASSQGTPYNEQFF. V and J are TRBV18 and TRBJ2-1; D gene ambiguous. Germline lookup yields CDR1 KGHSH and CDR2 LQKENI. The CDR3 runs to 14 residues. Deletions cut 4 bases from V and 2 bases from J, with 9 bases between.